A single sample gave rise to the 22 T cell receptor beta chains below, sequenced in a study of blood T cell repertoires in COVID-19. The repertoire was sequenced with immunoSEQ multiplex PCR; TCRdb's copy has only in-frame clones and lacks some. Found here are 180,000 or so clones, 84% of them singletons; the top ten hold less than 9%. Source material: peripheral blood. These receptors all stem from a man aged 35 to 55 who had recovered from COVID-19.

The chain uses TRBV14 and TRBJ2-1, with 8 bases aligning to TRBD2. Germline loops: CDR1 SGHDN, CDR2 FVKESK. The junction had 16 bases not matched to a gene; V was cut back by 3 bases and J by 0 bases. The CDR3 has 20 residues. The CDR3 DNA follows: TGTGCCAGCAGCCACCGAAAAAGCGGGGGACTATTGAGCTCCTACAATGAGCAGTTCTTC. It yields the protein CASSHRKSGGLLSSYNEQFF.

This chain connects TRBV19 to TRBJ2-3; TRBD1 is a possible D gene (5 bases). The CDR3 extends over 15 amino acids. CDR1 is LNHDA, CDR2 SQIVND, per germline (reference sequence). With 3 bases removed from V and 3 bases from J, the gap between germline ends came to 13 bases. CDR3 in amino acids: CASSIRARDTDTQYF. The DNA for the CDR3 is TGTGCCAGTAGTATCAGGGCAAGGGATACAGATACGCAGTATTTT.

The V call is TRBV30, the J call TRBJ1-3; D uncertain. The CDR3 is 15 residues long. The V gene lost 3 bases and the J gene lost 0 bases, with 12 bases spanning the gap. From germline, CDR1 is GTSNPN and CDR2 SVGIG (reference sequence). The DNA for the CDR3 is TGTGCCTGGAGCTTCGTCCGCGTCTCTGGAAACACCATATATTTT. Its protein is CAWSFVRVSGNTIYF.

This clone was found once. The chain is built from TRBV2 and TRBJ2-3; 8 positions match TRBD2. Germline assignment: CDR1 SNHLY and CDR2 FYNNEI. CDR3 length: 15 amino acids. With V trimmed by 7 bases and J by 2 bases, 8 bases remained unmatched. CDR3 sequence: CASKERGPYTDTQYF. CDR3 in DNA: TGTGCCAGCAAAGAGCGGGGGCCTTACACAGATACGCAGTATTTT.

The table lists this clone with a count of one. J is TRBJ1-2 and V is TRBV4-1; no clear D. The V gene lost 3 bases and the J gene lost 4 bases, with 15 bases spanning the gap. The CDR3 covers 15 residues. From germline, CDR1 is MGHRA and CDR2 YSYEKL. CDR3 sequence (DNA): TGCGCCAGCAGCCAGGACTCAGGCTCCACCTATGGCTACACCTTC. It yields the protein CASSQDSGSTYGYTF.

V and J are TRBV11-3 and TRBJ2-3, with TRBD1 matching 8 bases. Germline trimming cut 5 bases from V and 0 bases from J; bases unmatched to any gene: 4. Germline V gene sequence: CDR1 SGHNT, CDR2 YENEEA. The CDR3 length is 15 residues. The CDR3 sequence is CASSPDRVSTDTQYF. The CDR3 DNA follows: TGTGCCAGCAGCCCGGACAGGGTGAGCACAGATACGCAGTATTTT. Full variable domain (missing parts from reference TRBV11-3 and TRBJ2-3): EAGVVQSPRYKIIEKKQPVAFWCNPISGHNTLYWYLQNLGQGPELLIRYENEEAVDDSQLPKDRFSAERLKGVDSTLKIQPAELGDSAVYLCASSPDRVSTDTQYFGPGTRLTVL.

The V call is TRBV7-2, the J call TRBJ2-7; 9 bases line up with TRBD1. With 5 bases clipped from V and 6 bases from J, the junction kept 11 bases outside the gene matches. From germline, CDR1 is SGHTA and CDR2 FQGNSA. The CDR3 runs 15 residues. The CDR3 is CASSPARTGESEQYF. The CDR3, as DNA: TGTGCCAGCAGCCCCGCCCGGACAGGGGAAAGCGAGCAGTACTTC.

The gene calls are TRBV7-2 and TRBJ2-5; the D is unclear. The V end lost 7 bases, the J end lost 4 bases, and 22 bases lay between the germline ends. The CDR3 loop spans 16 amino acids. CDR1 is SGHTA, CDR2 FQGNSA, per germline. Written as DNA, the CDR3 is TGTGCCAGCACTCCCCCCGTGGGCCCCCACGGAGAGACCCAGTACTTC. Translation gives CASTPPVGPHGETQYF.

The chain is built from TRBV7-2 and TRBJ1-1; tentatively, D is TRBD1 (5 bases). Trimming removed 5 bases at V and 7 bases at J, with 8 bases between. Germline V gene data show CDR1 as SGHTA and CDR2 as FQGNSA. The CDR3 sequence is 11 residues long. The CDR3 DNA reads TGTGCCAGCAGCCCCGACAGTGAAGCTTTCTTT. This gives the protein CASSPDSEAFF.

The chain is built from TRBV11-2 and TRBJ2-7, with no clear D. Germline CDR1 reads SGHAT; CDR2 reads FQNNGV. The V and J ends lost 6 bases and 0 bases respectively, with 6 bases between them. This CDR3 comprises 12 residues. The CDR3 DNA reads TGTGCCAGCAGTTTGAGCTCCTACGAGCAGTACTTC. Translated, it gives CASSLSSYEQYF.

The V gene is TRBV4-3, the J gene TRBJ1-2; TRBD1 aligns across 9 bases. The junction had 8 bases not matched to a gene; V was cut back by 5 bases and J by 4 bases. The CDR3 is made up of 15 amino acids. The germline CDR1 and CDR2 sequences are LGHNA and YSLEER. This CDR3 is CASSEDWTGAYGYTF. The CDR3 DNA reads TGCGCCAGCAGCGAGGACTGGACAGGGGCCTATGGCTACACCTTC.

The chain carries TRBV5-4 and TRBJ2-3, with 9 bases aligning to TRBD2. The germline CDR1 and CDR2 sequences are SGHNT and YYREEE (reference sequence). The V and J ends lost 4 bases and 2 bases, in that order; junction bases with no gene match: 5. The CDR3 runs 15 residues. CDR3 nucleotides: TGTGCCAGCAGCCCGCAGCGGGGGGACACAGATACGCAGTATTTT. This sequence encodes CASSPQRGDTDTQYF.

This rearrangement joins TRBV4-3 to TRBJ2-7; possible D gene TRBD2, 5 bases. This CDR3 comprises 14 residues. V was cut by 4 bases and J by 2 bases, with 12 bases left in between. Germline lookup yields CDR1 LGHNA and CDR2 YSLEER. The chain's CDR3 is CASSRSLGAYEQYF. The CDR3 region has the DNA TGCGCCAGCAGCCGGTCCCTCGGGGCCTACGAGCAGTACTTC.

The rearrangement uses TRBV24-1 and TRBJ2-3; 8 bases map to TRBD2. Trimming took 5 bases from V and 4 from J; bases not matched to a gene: 10. The CDR3 is made up of 16 amino acids. CDR1 and CDR2 from the germline V gene are KGHDR and SFDVKD. Written as DNA, the CDR3 is TGTGCCACCAGTGGCCTAGCGGGTTCCACTCCAGATACGCAGTATTTT. Its protein product is CATSGLAGSTPDTQYF.

CDR3: CASSFLQGGTDTQYF. The CDR3 DNA reads TGTGCCAGCAGTTTTCTTCAGGGCGGCACAGATACGCAGTATTTT. The genes are TRBV27 and TRBJ2-3; possibly TRBD1 for D (5 bases). Germline lookup yields CDR1 MNHEY and CDR2 SMNVEV (reference sequence). This CDR3 is built from 15 residues. V was trimmed by 3 bases and J by 1 base, leaving 11 bases between them.

The V and J genes are TRBV12-3 or TRBV12-4 and TRBJ1-2; TRBD1 might be the D (5 bases). Trimming removed 3 bases at V and 7 bases at J, with 12 bases between. This CDR3 is built from 13 residues. The chain's CDR3 is CASSFQGDGGYTF. DNA of the CDR3: TGTGCCAGCAGTTTTCAAGGGGATGGTGGCTACACCTTC.

This chain uses TRBV4-2 with TRBJ1-5; maybe TRBD1 (5 bases). This CDR3 is built from 15 residues. CDR1 is LGHNA and CDR2 is YNFKEQ in the germline V gene. V was clipped by 0 bases and J by 9 bases, with 15 bases between them. The chain's CDR3 is CASSQDEEGPRPQHF. The CDR3 region has the DNA TGTGCCAGCAGCCAAGATGAGGAGGGGCCCCGGCCCCAGCATTTT.

The sample holds a few counts of this clone. The rearrangement uses TRBV4-2 and TRBJ2-3; 14 bases line up with TRBD2. The germline V gene encodes CDR1 LGHNA and CDR2 YNFKEQ. The ends lost 4 bases at V and 5 bases at J; junction bases unmatched: 5. This CDR3 has 16 residues. Here the CDR3 DNA reads TGTGCCAGCAGCCCGGGACTAGCGGGAGTTGTAGATACGCAGTATTTT. Translating gives CASSPGLAGVVDTQYF.

The rearrangement joins TRBV2 to TRBJ2-7, with a weak D call TRBD2 (5 bases). The CDR3 is 10 residues long. V was clipped by 8 bases and J by 6 bases, with 8 bases between them. Germline CDR1 SNHLY, CDR2 FYNNEI. The CDR3 reads CASSGSEQYF. DNA for the CDR3: TGTGCCAGCTCGGGAAGCGAGCAGTACTTC.

The chain is built from TRBV15 and TRBJ2-7; 9 nucleotides agree with TRBD1. V was pared by 2 bases and J by 3 bases, with 2 bases of the junction left unmatched. The CDR3 runs to 14 residues. Per germline, CDR1 LNHNV and CDR2 YYDKDF (reference sequence). This CDR3 reads CATSRRTGDYEQYF. DNA for the CDR3: TGTGCCACCAGCAGACGGACAGGGGACTACGAGCAGTACTTC.

CDR3 protein: CASSPRGPYGYTF. CDR3 bases: TGTGCCAGCAGTCCGCGAGGCCCCTATGGCTACACCTTC. The rearrangement joins TRBV6-5 to TRBJ1-2, with D uncertain. Germline-derived CDR1 and CDR2 are MNHEY and SVGAGI. There are 13 residues in the CDR3. The V end lost 5 bases, the J end lost 4 bases, and 11 bases lay between the germline ends.

This clone was counted only a few times. The chain recombines TRBV27 with TRBJ2-7; TRBD2 agrees at 9 bases. V lost 2 bases and J lost 0; bases outside the gene matches: 8. This CDR3 region has 17 residues. Germline V gene lookup returns CDR1 MNHEY and CDR2 SMNVEV (reference sequence). The CDR3 nucleotides read TGTGCCAGCAGTTTACCACCCAGCGGGAGGTACTCCTACGAGCAGTACTTC. Protein: CASSLPPSGRYSYEQYF.